This record looks at one T cell receptor beta chain sequence and its context. Its antigen is not known. Amplified regions were TCR beta CDR3 sequences from RNA transcripts. The study used the HTBI primer set for a first-round RT-PCR of the TCR CDR3. TCRdb reprocessed the multiplex PCR reads via MiXCR and lists one record per CDR3 protein. The profile shows hundreds of thousands of distinct CDR3 sequences, roughly a quarter of them singletons. The sample belongs to a study of T cells in Graves' hyperthyroidism and ophthalmopathy. Findings and limits, study-wide: Using 13 V-J features, a model discriminated ophthalmopathy from stable hyperthyroidism.

Germline loops: CDR1 GTSNPN, CDR2 SVGIG (reference sequence). V lost 1 base to trimming and J lost 6 bases, with 10 bases between them. The CDR3 contains 13 residues. V and J are TRBV30 and TRBJ1-5, with D possibly being TRBD1 (5 bases). Specimen: blood. This TCR was sampled from a woman in her 30s with Graves' ophthalmopathy. CDR3 loop: CAWSERGGQPQHF. CDR3 coding DNA: TGTGCCTGGAGTGAAAGGGGTGGTCAGCCCCAGCATTTT.